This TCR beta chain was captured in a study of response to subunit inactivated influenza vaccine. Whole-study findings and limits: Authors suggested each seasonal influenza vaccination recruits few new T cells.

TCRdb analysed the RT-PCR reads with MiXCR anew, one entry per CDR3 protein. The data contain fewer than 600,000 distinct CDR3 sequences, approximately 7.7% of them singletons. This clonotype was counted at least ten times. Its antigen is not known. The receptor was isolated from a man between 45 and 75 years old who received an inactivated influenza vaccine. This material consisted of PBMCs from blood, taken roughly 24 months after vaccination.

CDR3 residues: CASPSGPPGSYEQYF. CDR3 coding DNA: TGCGCCAGCCCTTCCGGTCCCCCGGGGAGCTACGAGCAGTACTTC. The chain carries TRBV5-1 and TRBJ2-7; tentatively, D is TRBD2 (5 bases). The length of the CDR3 is 15 residues. Trimming pared 7 bases from V and 3 bases from J, leaving 20 bases between. CDR1 SGHRS and CDR2 YFSETQ come from the germline V gene.